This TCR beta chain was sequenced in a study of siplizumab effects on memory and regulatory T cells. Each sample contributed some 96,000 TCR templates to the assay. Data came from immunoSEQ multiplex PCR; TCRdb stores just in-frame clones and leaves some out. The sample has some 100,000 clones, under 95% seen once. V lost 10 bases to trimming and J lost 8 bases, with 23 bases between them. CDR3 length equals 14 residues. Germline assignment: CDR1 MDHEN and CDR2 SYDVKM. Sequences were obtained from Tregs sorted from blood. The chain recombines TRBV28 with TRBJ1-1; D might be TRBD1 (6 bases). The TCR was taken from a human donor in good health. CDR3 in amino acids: CATEWGANPGEAFF. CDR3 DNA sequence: TGTGCCACCGAGTGGGGGGCGAATCCGGGGGAAGCTTTCTTT.